This T cell receptor (beta chain) was obtained from a study of blood T cell repertoires in COVID-19. This CDR3 has 16 amino acids. V was clipped by 0 bases and J by 4 bases, with 15 bases between them. Looked up from germline, CDR1 is WNHNN and CDR2 is SYGVQD (reference sequence). Assay used: immunoSEQ multiplex PCR; TCRdb lists only in-frame clones, some missing. The data show over 150,000 clones, approximately 85% seen once. The TCR originated in a man aged 35 to 55 who had recovered from COVID-19. The rearrangement uses TRBV10-1 and TRBJ1-2, with D possibly being TRBD1 (6 bases). Sequenced input: PBMCs or T cells enriched from blood (not recorded which). The CDR3 loop is CASSESGGDGGYGYTF. DNA for the CDR3: TGCGCCAGCAGTGAGTCAGGGGGAGACGGCGGCTATGGCTACACCTTC.